Sequencing of this T cell receptor (beta chain) was carried out in a study of shared T cell receptors in the human thymus. The assay was immunoSEQ multiplex PCR, and TCRdb's table has in-frame clones only and misses some. The sample holds hundreds of thousands of clones; roughly 86% are singletons and the top ten take 0.009% to 0.0095%. Trimming at V came to 2 bases and at J to 0 bases, leaving 5 bases not matched to a gene. The CDR3 contains 15 residues. Germline V lookup: CDR1 SGHDT, CDR2 YYEEEE. This same sample was also part of a study on human thymus T cells.

This rearrangement joins TRBV5-6 to TRBJ2-7; 7 bases align to TRBD1. This receptor was taken from a boy younger than two with a congenital heart defect. The sequenced sample consisted of thymocytes. DNA for the CDR3: TGTGCCAGCAGCTTAGGACAGGATACCTCCTACGAGCAGTACTTC. Its translation: CASSLGQDTSYEQYF.